This entry is about one T cell receptor beta chain. Its antigen is currently unknown. Coverage ceases 3 residues before the CDR3 finishes, and the germline J gene fills in the end. The data originate from a study of T cells in women clearing cervical HPV infection. Study-wide points: Richness differences could reflect unmeasured T-cell content per sample.

Data came from immunoSEQ multiplex PCR; TCRdb stores just in-frame clones and leaves some out. This table holds just over 20,000 clones. CDR3 length: 13 residues. From germline, CDR1 is MDHEN and CDR2 SYDVKM. V was clipped by 6 bases and J by 4 bases, with 13 bases between them. This receptor was obtained from a woman aged 18 to 69 with a cervical HPV16 infection that either progressed to CIN3+ or cleared (not recorded which). The sequenced material came from blood buffy coat. The rearrangement uses TRBV28 and TRBJ2-7; D is perhaps TRBD2 (6 bases). The CDR3 protein is CASSPGTLYEQYF. CDR3 DNA (partial): TGTGCCAGCAGCCCCGGGACTCTATACGAG. The full variable domain, in which reference TRBV28 and TRBJ2-7 provide the parts outside the CDR3, is DVKVTQSSRYLVKRTGEKVFLECVQDMDHENMFWYRQDPGLGLRLIYFSYDVKMKEKGDIPEGYSVSREKKERFSLILESASTNQTSMYLCASSPGTLYEQYFGPGTRLTVT.